Below are 29 T cell receptor beta chains sequenced from a single sample in a study of technical replicates of blood from a handful of donors (TCRdb year 2017). The library was built by means of the immunoSEQ multiplex PCR assay. The clones in this table, taken by TCRdb from immuneACCESS, are in-frame only. Not every clone is retained; where verified, under half of the shortfall comes from an unresolved V gene, and the cause of the rest is unknown. Present in this sample are 75,000 to 90,000 clones, 95% to 97% of which were seen just once. Roughly 0.33% of the sample lies in the top ten. Sequenced input: T cells isolated from PBMCs. These receptors all stem from a human donor in good health.

V usage is TRBV9 and J usage is TRBJ2-6, with D hard to call. The CDR3 sequence is 14 residues long. Germline loops: CDR1 SGDLS, CDR2 YYNGEE. V lost 3 bases to trimming and J lost 4 bases, with 8 bases between them. CDR3 loop: CASSARIGANVLTF. The CDR3 region has the DNA TGTGCCAGCAGCGCCAGAATAGGGGCCAACGTCCTGACTTTC.

The V and J genes are TRBV27 and TRBJ2-3, with D hard to call. V was pared by 7 bases and J by 2 bases, with 4 bases between. The germline V gene has CDR1 MNHEY and CDR2 SMNVEV (reference sequence). The CDR3 is 11 amino acids. The DNA of the CDR3 is TGTGCCAGCACCTACACAGATACGCAGTATTTT. Translated: CASTYTDTQYF.

The chain links TRBV10-3 to TRBJ2-1; 10 bases are a match to TRBD1. Germline CDR1 and CDR2: ENHRY and SYGVKD. The CDR3 length is 13 residues. The trim removed 6 bases at V and 8 bases at J, leaving 4 bases unmatched. The CDR3 loop is CAIRGTGVHEQFF. The DNA for the CDR3 is TGTGCCATCAGGGGGACAGGGGTACATGAGCAGTTCTTC.

The genes are TRBV5-8 and TRBJ2-7; D might be TRBD2 (6 bases). Trimming took 3 bases from V and 6 from J, leaving 19 bases between them. Germline V gene lookup returns CDR1 SGHTS and CDR2 YDEGEE. CDR3 length equals 15 residues. In nucleotides, the CDR3 is TGTGCCAGCAGCTCAAAAGTCTGGCAGGGAGGCGAGCAGTACTTC. Its translation: CASSSKVWQGGEQYF.

This rearrangement joins TRBV7-8 to TRBJ1-2; D not resolved. The germline V gene encodes CDR1 SGHVS and CDR2 FQNEAQ. Trimming took off 3 bases at V and 3 bases at J, with 14 bases between the two ends. The CDR3 is made up of 15 amino acids. The CDR3 coding sequence is TGTGCCAGCAGCTTGGGAAGGAGGAGGGACTATGGCTACACCTTC. Translating gives CASSLGRRRDYGYTF.

The chain employs TRBV7-9 and TRBJ1-3; TRBD1 matches at 8 bases. CDR1 is SEHNR, CDR2 FQNEAQ, per germline (reference sequence). The length of the CDR3 is 16 residues. The V segment lost 3 bases and the J segment 0 bases; nucleotides outside the gene matches: 4. In nucleotides, the CDR3 is TGTGCCAGCAGCTTGGGACAGGACCCCTCTGGAAACACCATATATTTT. As protein: CASSLGQDPSGNTIYF.

The V and J genes are TRBV9 and TRBJ2-7, with 10 bases aligning to TRBD1. The CDR3 has 16 amino acids. Germline CDR1 and CDR2: SGDLS and YYNGEE. Trimming took 3 bases from V and 4 from J; bases not matched to a gene: 10. Written as DNA, the CDR3 is TGTGCCAGCAGCGCCGGCGAAGGGACAGGGGATTACGAGCAGTACTTC. Its protein product is CASSAGEGTGDYEQYF. Supplemented by reference TRBV9 and TRBJ2-7, the full variable domain reads DSGVTQTPKHLITATGQRVTLRCSPRSGDLSVYWYQQSLDQGLQFLIQYYNGEERAKGNILERFSAQQFPDLHSELNLSSLELGDSALYFCASSAGEGTGDYEQYFGPGTRLTVT.

CDR3 loop: CASTNRRDSGTDTQYF. CDR3 DNA sequence: TGTGCCAGCACCAACCGCCGGGACAGCGGCACAGATACGCAGTATTTT. The chain links TRBV7-2 to TRBJ2-3; 7 bases align to TRBD1. Trimming took 7 bases from V and 1 from J; bases not matched to a gene: 11. The CDR3 covers 16 residues. Germline CDR1 reads SGHTA; CDR2 reads FQGNSA.

This rearrangement joins TRBV7-3 to TRBJ1-5, with 8 bases lining up with TRBD1. The CDR3 sequence is 14 residues long. Per the germline V gene, CDR1 is SGHTA and CDR2 is FQGTGA. The ends lost 5 bases at V and 3 bases at J; junction bases unmatched: 3. The CDR3 here is CASSTGGDNQPQHF. The CDR3 coding sequence is TGTGCCAGCAGCACAGGGGGAGACAATCAGCCCCAGCATTTT.

The chain uses TRBV2 and TRBJ2-7; TRBD2 matches 7 bases. CDR3 length: 16 residues. The ends lost 2 bases at V and 5 bases at J; junction bases unmatched: 12. CDR1 and CDR2 from the germline V gene are SNHLY and FYNNEI. CDR3 DNA: TGTGCCAGCAGTGAATCTGTAGCGGGCCTACTGGACGAGCAGTACTTC. Residues: CASSESVAGLLDEQYF.

The chain has TRBV6-5 and TRBJ1-1; D not resolved. The V and J ends lost 0 bases and 8 bases respectively, with 10 bases between them. This CDR3 spans 13 amino acids. The germline V gene encodes CDR1 MNHEY and CDR2 SVGAGI. CDR3 protein: CASSYSGVTEAFF. CDR3 DNA: TGTGCCAGCAGTTACTCCGGGGTTACAGAAGCTTTCTTT.

The chain uses TRBV11-2 and TRBJ2-7; the D gene is possibly TRBD2 (5 bases). CDR3 length: 13 amino acids. The germline gives CDR1 SGHAT, CDR2 FQNNGV. V shed 3 bases and J shed 6 bases, with 12 bases lying between them. Here the CDR3 DNA reads TGTGCCAGCAGCTTCGGGAACGTTGGCGAGCAGTACTTC. It translates to CASSFGNVGEQYF. The entire variable domain, with the rest obtained from reference TRBV11-2 and TRBJ2-7, is as follows: EAGVAQSPRYKIIEKRQSVAFWCNPISGHATLYWYQQILGQGPKLLIQFQNNGVVDDSQLPKDRFSAERLKGVDSTLKIQPAKLEDSAVYLCASSFGNVGEQYFGPGTRLTVT.

This clone was detected only once. This sequence joins TRBV30 and TRBJ2-6; D perhaps matches TRBD2 (5 bases). The CDR3 has 12 residues. Germline values: CDR1 GTSNPN, CDR2 SVGIG (reference sequence). Trimming removed 4 bases from V and 6 bases from J, with 7 bases in between. The CDR3 nucleotides are TGTGCCTGGACGAGGGAGGCCAACGTCCTGACTTTC. This encodes CAWTREANVLTF. The full variable domain, rest sourced from reference TRBV30 and TRBJ2-6, is SQTIHQWPATLVQPVGSPLSLECTVEGTSNPNLYWYRQAAGRGLQLLFYSVGIGQISSEVPQNLSASRPQDRQFILSSKKLLLSDSGFYLCAWTREANVLTFGAGSRLTVL.

The DNA for the CDR3 is TGTGCCAGCAGGTGGACAGGGTTTAACAATGAGCAGTTCTTC. It encodes CASRWTGFNNEQFF. The chain links TRBV28 to TRBJ2-1; 8 bases match TRBD1. V was clipped by 6 bases and J by 5 bases; unmatched bases: 6. The CDR3 length is 14 residues. Per the germline V gene, CDR1 is MDHEN and CDR2 is SYDVKM.

J is TRBJ2-7 and V is TRBV2; D unclear. The germline gives CDR1 SNHLY, CDR2 FYNNEI. Trimming took 5 bases from V and 3 from J, leaving 5 bases between them. The CDR3 is 11 residues long. The CDR3 region is CASSLNYEQYF. The CDR3 DNA follows: TGTGCCAGCAGTCTAAACTACGAGCAGTACTTC. Using reference TRBV2 and TRBJ2-7 for the parts outside the CDR3, the full variable domain is EPEVTQTPSHQVTQMGQEVILRCVPISNHLYFYWYRQILGQKVEFLVSFYNNEISEKSEIFDDQFSVERPDGSNFTLKIRSTKLEDSAMYFCASSLNYEQYFGPGTRLTVT.

The chain uses TRBV5-4 and TRBJ1-2; 7 positions agree with TRBD1. The CDR3 has 19 residues. Unmatched junction bases numbered 23, after V lost 4 bases and J lost 5 bases. Germline CDR1 reads SGHNT; CDR2 reads YYREEE (reference sequence). CDR3 sequence reads: CASSEDREVPIYPRYGYTF. The CDR3, as DNA: TGTGCCAGCAGCGAAGACAGGGAGGTACCCATCTACCCGAGGTATGGCTACACCTTC.

The V and J genes are TRBV19 and TRBJ2-1; tentatively, D is TRBD2 (6 bases). Germline-derived CDR1 and CDR2 are LNHDA and SQIVND (reference sequence). The CDR3 loop spans 11 amino acids. The V gene lost 6 bases and the J gene lost 7 bases, with 7 bases spanning the gap. The CDR3 region has the DNA TGTGCCAGTAGGGGGAGGAATGAGCAGTTCTTC. It yields the protein CASRGRNEQFF. Full variable domain (missing parts from reference TRBV19 and TRBJ2-1): DGGITQSPKYLFRKEGQNVTLSCEQNLNHDAMYWYRQDPGQGLRLIYYSQIVNDFQKGDIAEGYSVSREKKESFPLTVTSAQKNPTAFYLCASRGRNEQFFGPGTRLTVL.

The chain combines TRBV4-1 with TRBJ2-1; 7 bases agree with TRBD2. The CDR3 spans 15 residues. J gave up 8 bases and V 4 bases, and 11 bases lay outside the gene matches. CDR1 and CDR2 from the germline V gene are MGHRA and YSYEKL. The CDR3 loop is CASSPTAGLADEQFF. The CDR3 DNA sequence: TGCGCCAGCAGCCCTACCGCAGGGCTAGCGGATGAGCAGTTCTTC.

The rearrangement joins TRBV4-3 to TRBJ2-5; D is possibly TRBD1 (5 bases). Germline CDR1 reads LGHNA; CDR2 reads YSLEER. This CDR3 has 16 residues. V was trimmed by 0 bases and J by 0 bases, leaving 11 bases between them. The CDR3 sequence: CASSQDAGHNQETQYF. In DNA form, the CDR3 reads TGCGCCAGCAGCCAAGATGCCGGACACAACCAAGAGACCCAGTACTTC.

The chain recombines TRBV2 with TRBJ2-2; D uncertain. The CDR3 spans 16 residues. Trimming stripped 7 bases from V and 2 bases from J, with 17 bases between. Germline V CDR1 and CDR2: SNHLY, FYNNEI. CDR3 residues: CASTPLRRSNTGELFF. CDR3 coding DNA: TGTGCCAGCACCCCCCTCCGTCGCAGTAACACCGGGGAGCTGTTTTTT.

This chain uses TRBV9 with TRBJ1-4, with D possibly matching TRBD1 (5 bases). The CDR3 sequence is 14 residues long. In germline, CDR1 is SGDLS, CDR2 YYNGEE. V was cut by 7 bases and J by 5 bases, with 15 bases left in between. The CDR3 DNA reads TGTGCCAGCGCGATGGGGCAGAAAAATGAAAAACTGTTTTTT. This encodes CASAMGQKNEKLFF.

The chain couples TRBV9 to TRBJ2-6; 7 bases are a match to TRBD2. V was pared by 0 bases and J by 0 bases, with 9 bases of the junction left unmatched. CDR3 length: 19 residues. From germline, CDR1 is SGDLS and CDR2 YYNGEE. The CDR3 DNA reads as TGTGCCAGCAGCGTAGCTCGCGGGAGCCTGAGCTCTGGGGCCAACGTCCTGACTTTC. This encodes CASSVARGSLSSGANVLTF.

The table lists this clone with a few counts. The rearrangement links TRBV5-4 to TRBJ1-1; no clear D. Trimming cost V 7 bases and J 1 base, with 14 bases left between them. CDR1 and CDR2 (germline): SGHNT, YYREEE (reference sequence). This CDR3 is built from 14 residues. The CDR3 sequence is CASQALGSNTEAFF. The CDR3 DNA reads as TGTGCCAGCCAGGCCTTAGGTTCGAACACTGAAGCTTTCTTT.

This clone was seen once. The chain is built from TRBV2 and TRBJ2-5, with D uncertain. The CDR3 contains 13 residues. Germline CDR1 SNHLY, CDR2 FYNNEI. Trimming cost V 6 bases and J 2 bases, with 10 bases left between them. The chain's CDR3 is CASSKQTQETQYF. The CDR3 region has the DNA TGTGCCAGCAGCAAACAAACACAAGAGACCCAGTACTTC.

The chain carries TRBV30 and TRBJ2-7; D gene unclear. From germline, CDR1 is GTSNPN and CDR2 SVGIG (reference sequence). Trimming removed 1 base from V and 6 bases from J, with 13 bases in between. This CDR3 has 13 residues. The CDR3 loop is CAWSGGTPGEQYF. CDR3 DNA sequence: TGTGCCTGGAGTGGCGGCACCCCTGGCGAGCAGTACTTC.

This clone was recorded once. The rearrangement links TRBV28 to TRBJ2-2, with a weak D call TRBD2 (6 bases). This CDR3 has 16 residues. CDR1 is MDHEN, CDR2 SYDVKM, per germline. V was trimmed by 6 bases and J by 7 bases, leaving 21 bases between them. In nucleotides, the CDR3 is TGTGCCAGCAGCTTCGCAAGATGGGGGGACGACGGGGAGCTGTTTTTT. Its protein product is CASSFARWGDDGELFF.

The V gene is TRBV28, the J gene TRBJ2-5, with 10 bases fitting TRBD2. The CDR3 length is 16 residues. From germline, CDR1 is MDHEN and CDR2 SYDVKM. Unmatched junction bases numbered 3, after V lost 2 bases and J lost 0 bases. CDR3: CASSLLAGEYQETQYF. The CDR3 DNA reads TGTGCCAGCAGTTTACTAGCGGGAGAGTACCAAGAGACCCAGTACTTC.

The rearrangement links TRBV9 to TRBJ1-1, with TRBD1 matching 11 bases. This CDR3 spans 13 amino acids. Trimming removed 4 bases from V and 11 bases from J; junction bases left unmatched: 7. Germline-derived CDR1 and CDR2 are SGDLS and YYNGEE. The CDR3 DNA reads as TGTGCCAGCAGCATAATGGGACAGGGGGAGGCTTTCTTT. It translates to CASSIMGQGEAFF.

The V gene is TRBV5-6, the J gene TRBJ2-7, with unresolved D. This CDR3 contains 12 residues. The germline V gene encodes CDR1 SGHDT and CDR2 YYEEEE. Trimming cost V 4 bases and J 4 bases, with 9 bases left between them. The CDR3 DNA reads TGTGCCAGCAGCGTCTCAGAATACGAGCAGTACTTC. Translated: CASSVSEYEQYF.